The clone carrying this T cell receptor beta chain was seen a few times. Antigen specificity is unknown. CDR3 length: 14 amino acids. This entry is derived from a study of cytomegalovirus exposure and HLA in healthy donors. Study information: HLA-typed donors were the source of 86 million or so unique TCRs held in an early data release.

Study observations and caveats: An analysis done earlier found most TCR beta V segments productive about 87% or about 30% of the time.

60 Vbeta and 13 Jbeta primers were used in PCR. Per the original data handling: Later reanalysis found around 80 million unique TCR beta chains, around 9.9 million of them shared. The data were produced by immunoSEQ multiplex PCR, yet TCRdb's version contains in-frame clones alone and is incomplete. That table supplies the V and J calls and clone size; D and trimming were determined from the DNA. The repertoire holds 150,000 to 200,000 clones, with about 80% as singletons. The receptor was derived from a woman in her forties or fifties in good health and CMV-seronegative. The V call is TRBV21-1, the J call TRBJ2-1; no check of the table's D call, TRBD2, against the DNA was made. TRBV21-1 is labeled a pseudogene. Source material: PBMCs. The CDR3 region is CASSKVGTYNEQFF. The CDR3 DNA reads as TGTGCCAGCAGCAAAGTCGGGACCTACAATGAGCAGTTCTTC.